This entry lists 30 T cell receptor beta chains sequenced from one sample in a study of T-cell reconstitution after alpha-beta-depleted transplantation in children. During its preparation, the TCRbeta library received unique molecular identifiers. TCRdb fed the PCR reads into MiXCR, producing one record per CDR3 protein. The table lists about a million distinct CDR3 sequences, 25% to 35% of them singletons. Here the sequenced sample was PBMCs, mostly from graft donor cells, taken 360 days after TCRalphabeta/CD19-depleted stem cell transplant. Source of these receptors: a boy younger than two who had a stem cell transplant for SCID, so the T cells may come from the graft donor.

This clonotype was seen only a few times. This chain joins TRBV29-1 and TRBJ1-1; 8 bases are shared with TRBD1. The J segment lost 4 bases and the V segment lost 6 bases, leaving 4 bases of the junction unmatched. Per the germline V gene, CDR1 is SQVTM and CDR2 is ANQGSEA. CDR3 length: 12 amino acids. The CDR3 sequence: CSVHTGGTEAFF. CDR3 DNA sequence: TGCAGCGTCCACACAGGGGGCACTGAAGCTTTCTTT.

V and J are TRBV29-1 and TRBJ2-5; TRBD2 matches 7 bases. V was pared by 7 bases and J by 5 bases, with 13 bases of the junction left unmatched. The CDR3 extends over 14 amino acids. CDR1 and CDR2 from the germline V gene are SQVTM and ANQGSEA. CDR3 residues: CSAEWGGGQETQYF. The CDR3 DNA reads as TGCAGCGCCGAATGGGGGGGTGGGCAGGAGACCCAGTACTTC. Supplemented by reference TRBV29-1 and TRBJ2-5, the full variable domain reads SAVISQKPSRDICQRGTSLTIQCQVDSQVTMMFWYRQQPGQSLTLIATANQGSEATYESGFVIDKFPISRPNLTFSTLTVSNMSPEDSSIYLCSAEWGGGQETQYFGPGTRLLVL.

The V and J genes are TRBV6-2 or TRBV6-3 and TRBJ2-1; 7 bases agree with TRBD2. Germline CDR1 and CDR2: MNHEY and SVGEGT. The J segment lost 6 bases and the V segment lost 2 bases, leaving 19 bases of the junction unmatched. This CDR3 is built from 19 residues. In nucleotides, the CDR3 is TGTGCCAGCAGTTACCCCTCTATTTTGCCGGGGAGGGGTACCAATGAGCAGTTCTTC. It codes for CASSYPSILPGRGTNEQFF.

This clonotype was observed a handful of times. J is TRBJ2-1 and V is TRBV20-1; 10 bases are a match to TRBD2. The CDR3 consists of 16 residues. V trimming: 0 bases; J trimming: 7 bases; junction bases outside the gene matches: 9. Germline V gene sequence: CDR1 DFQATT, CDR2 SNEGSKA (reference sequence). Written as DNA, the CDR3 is TGCAGTGCTAGAGATATGGGGCTAGCGGGGGAAAATGAGCAGTTCTTC. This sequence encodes CSARDMGLAGENEQFF.

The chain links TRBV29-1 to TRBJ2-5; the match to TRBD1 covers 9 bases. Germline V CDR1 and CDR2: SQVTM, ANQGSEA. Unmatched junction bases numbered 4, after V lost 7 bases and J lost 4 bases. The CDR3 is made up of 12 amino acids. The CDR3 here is CSAMTGGETQYF. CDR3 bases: TGCAGCGCCATGACAGGGGGAGAGACCCAGTACTTC.

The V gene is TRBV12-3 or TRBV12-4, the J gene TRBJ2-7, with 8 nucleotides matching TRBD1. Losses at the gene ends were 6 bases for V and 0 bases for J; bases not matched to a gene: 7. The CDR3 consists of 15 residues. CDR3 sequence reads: CASSVRDRSSYEQYF. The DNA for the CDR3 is TGTGCCAGCAGCGTCCGGGACAGGAGCTCCTACGAGCAGTACTTC.

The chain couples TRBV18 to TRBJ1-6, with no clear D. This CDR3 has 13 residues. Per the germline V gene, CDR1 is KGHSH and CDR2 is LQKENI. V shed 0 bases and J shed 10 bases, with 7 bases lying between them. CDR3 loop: CASSPPPGSPLHF. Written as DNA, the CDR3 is TGTGCCAGCTCACCACCGCCGGGATCACCCCTCCACTTT.

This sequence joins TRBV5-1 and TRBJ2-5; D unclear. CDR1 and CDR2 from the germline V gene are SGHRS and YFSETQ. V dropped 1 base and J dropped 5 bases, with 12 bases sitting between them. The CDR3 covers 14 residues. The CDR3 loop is CASSLFSQFETQYF. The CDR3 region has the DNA TGCGCCAGCAGCTTGTTCTCCCAGTTTGAGACCCAGTACTTC.

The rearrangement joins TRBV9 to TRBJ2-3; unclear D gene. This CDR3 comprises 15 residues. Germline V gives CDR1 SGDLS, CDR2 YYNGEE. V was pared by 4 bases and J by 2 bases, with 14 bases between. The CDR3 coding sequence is TGTGCCAGCAGCCTTGGGCTTCTACCCACAGATACGCAGTATTTT. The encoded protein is CASSLGLLPTDTQYF. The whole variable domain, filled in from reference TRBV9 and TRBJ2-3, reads DSGVTQTPKHLITATGQRVTLRCSPRSGDLSVYWYQQSLDQGLQFLIQYYNGEERAKGNILERFSAQQFPDLHSELNLSSLELGDSALYFCASSLGLLPTDTQYFGPGTRLTVL.

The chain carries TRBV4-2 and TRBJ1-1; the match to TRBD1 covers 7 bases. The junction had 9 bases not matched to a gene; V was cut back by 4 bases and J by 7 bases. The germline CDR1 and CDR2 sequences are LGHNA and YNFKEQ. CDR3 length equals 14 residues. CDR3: CASSRDRVDSEAFF. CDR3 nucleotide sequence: TGTGCCAGCAGCCGCGACAGGGTTGACAGTGAAGCTTTCTTT.

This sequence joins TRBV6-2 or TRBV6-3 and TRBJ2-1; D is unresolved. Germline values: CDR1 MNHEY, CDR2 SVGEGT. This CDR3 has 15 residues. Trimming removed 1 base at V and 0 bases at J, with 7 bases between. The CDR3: CASSYLRVSYNEQFF. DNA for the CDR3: TGTGCCAGCAGTTACTTGAGAGTCTCCTACAATGAGCAGTTCTTC.

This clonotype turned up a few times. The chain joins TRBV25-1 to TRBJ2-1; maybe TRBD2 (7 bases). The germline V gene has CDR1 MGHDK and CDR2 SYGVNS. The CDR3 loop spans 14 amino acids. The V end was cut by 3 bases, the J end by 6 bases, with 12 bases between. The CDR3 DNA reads TGTGCCAGCAGTGAGCCAGGGGAGGGCAATGAGCAGTTCTTC. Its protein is CASSEPGEGNEQFF.

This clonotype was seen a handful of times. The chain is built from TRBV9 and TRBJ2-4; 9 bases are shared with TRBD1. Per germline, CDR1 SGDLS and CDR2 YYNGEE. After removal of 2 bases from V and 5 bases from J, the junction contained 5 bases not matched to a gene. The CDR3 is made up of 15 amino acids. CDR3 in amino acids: CASSVTGTGQNIQYF. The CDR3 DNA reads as TGTGCCAGCAGCGTTACCGGGACAGGGCAAAACATTCAGTACTTC.

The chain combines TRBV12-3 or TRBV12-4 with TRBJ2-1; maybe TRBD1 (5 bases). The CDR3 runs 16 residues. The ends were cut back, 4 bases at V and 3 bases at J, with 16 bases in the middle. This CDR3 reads CASSSQARSNYNEQFF. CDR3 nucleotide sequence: TGTGCCAGCAGTTCACAGGCCCGTTCCAACTACAATGAGCAGTTCTTC.

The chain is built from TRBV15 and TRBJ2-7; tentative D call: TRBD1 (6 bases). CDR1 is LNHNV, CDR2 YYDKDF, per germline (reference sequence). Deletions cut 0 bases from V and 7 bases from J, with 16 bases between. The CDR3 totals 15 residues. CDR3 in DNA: TGTGCCACCAGCAGAGATGTCTTGGGGGCGCGGGAGCAGTACTTC. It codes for CATSRDVLGAREQYF.

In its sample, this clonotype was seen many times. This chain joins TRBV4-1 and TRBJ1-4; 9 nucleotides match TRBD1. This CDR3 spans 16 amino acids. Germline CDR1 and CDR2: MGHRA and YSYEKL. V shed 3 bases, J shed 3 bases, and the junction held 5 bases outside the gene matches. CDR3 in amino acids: CASSHGQGRANEKLFF. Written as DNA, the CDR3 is TGCGCCAGCAGCCACGGACAGGGGCGGGCTAATGAAAAACTGTTTTTT.

Here the CDR3 DNA reads TGTGCCAGCAGCTTCAGGGAACCCAATTCACCCCTCCACTTT. Protein product: CASSFREPNSPLHF. V usage is TRBV7-9 and J usage is TRBJ1-6, with D possibly matching TRBD1 (5 bases). V lost 3 bases, J lost 7 bases, and 10 bases lay in between. Germline V gene data show CDR1 as SEHNR and CDR2 as FQNEAQ (reference sequence). The length of the CDR3 is 14 residues.

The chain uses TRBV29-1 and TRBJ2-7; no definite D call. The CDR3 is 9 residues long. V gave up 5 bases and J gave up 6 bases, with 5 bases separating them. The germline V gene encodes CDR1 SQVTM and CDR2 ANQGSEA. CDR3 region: CSVYAEQYF. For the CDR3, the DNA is TGCAGCGTTTATGCCGAGCAGTACTTC.

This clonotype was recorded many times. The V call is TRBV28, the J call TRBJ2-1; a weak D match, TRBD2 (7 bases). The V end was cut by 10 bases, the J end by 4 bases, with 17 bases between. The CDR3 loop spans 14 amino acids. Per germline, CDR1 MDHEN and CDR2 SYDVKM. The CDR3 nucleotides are TGTGCCACCTGGCTCGGGGGGCGGTACAATGAGCAGTTCTTC. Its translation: CATWLGGRYNEQFF.

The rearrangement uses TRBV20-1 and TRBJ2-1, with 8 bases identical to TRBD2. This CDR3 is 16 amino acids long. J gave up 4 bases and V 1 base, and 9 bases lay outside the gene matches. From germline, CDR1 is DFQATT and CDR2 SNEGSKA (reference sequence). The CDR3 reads CSARGASGRRYNEQFF. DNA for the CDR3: TGCAGTGCTAGAGGGGCTAGCGGGCGCAGATACAATGAGCAGTTCTTC.

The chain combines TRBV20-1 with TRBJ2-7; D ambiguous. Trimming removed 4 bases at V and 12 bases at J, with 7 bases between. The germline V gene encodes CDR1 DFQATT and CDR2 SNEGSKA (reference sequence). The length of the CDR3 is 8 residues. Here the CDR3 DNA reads TGCAGTGCTATCCCGGGGTACTTC. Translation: CSAIPGYF.

CDR3 DNA: TGTGCCAGCAGCCCCGTAGGGGGGCCCCTCCACGAGCAGTACTTC. Its translation: CASSPVGGPLHEQYF. The rearrangement uses TRBV12-3 or TRBV12-4 and TRBJ2-7; perhaps D is TRBD1 or TRBD2 (6 bases each). The CDR3 spans 15 residues. V lost 6 bases to trimming and J lost 5 bases, with 20 bases between them.

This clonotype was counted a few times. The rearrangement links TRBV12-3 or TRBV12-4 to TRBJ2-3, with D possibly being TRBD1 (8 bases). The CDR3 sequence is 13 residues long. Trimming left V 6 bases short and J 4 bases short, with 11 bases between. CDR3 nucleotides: TGTGCCAGCAGCACAGGGGGGGCAGATACGCAGTATTTT. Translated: CASSTGGADTQYF.

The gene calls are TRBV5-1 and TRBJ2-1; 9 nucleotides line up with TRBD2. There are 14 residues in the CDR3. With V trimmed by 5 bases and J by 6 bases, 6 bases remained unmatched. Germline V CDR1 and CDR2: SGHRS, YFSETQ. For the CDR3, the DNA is TGCGCCAGCAGTCTTCGCGGGGGGGCCAATGAGCAGTTCTTC. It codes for CASSLRGGANEQFF.

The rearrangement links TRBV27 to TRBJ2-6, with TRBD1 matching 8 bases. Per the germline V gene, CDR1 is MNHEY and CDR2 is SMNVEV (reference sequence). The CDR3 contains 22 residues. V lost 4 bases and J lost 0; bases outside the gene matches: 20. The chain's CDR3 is CASSWRSGGQLGGSSGANVLTF. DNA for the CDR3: TGTGCCAGCAGTTGGAGATCAGGGGGCCAGCTTGGGGGGAGCTCTGGGGCCAACGTCCTGACTTTC.

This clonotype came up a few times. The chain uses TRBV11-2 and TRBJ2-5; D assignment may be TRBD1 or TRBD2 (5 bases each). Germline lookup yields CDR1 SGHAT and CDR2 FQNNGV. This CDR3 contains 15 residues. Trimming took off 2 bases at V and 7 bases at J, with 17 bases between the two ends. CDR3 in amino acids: CASSLTQGPLGTQYF. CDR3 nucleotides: TGTGCCAGCAGCTTAACTCAGGGACCGCTCGGGACCCAGTACTTC.

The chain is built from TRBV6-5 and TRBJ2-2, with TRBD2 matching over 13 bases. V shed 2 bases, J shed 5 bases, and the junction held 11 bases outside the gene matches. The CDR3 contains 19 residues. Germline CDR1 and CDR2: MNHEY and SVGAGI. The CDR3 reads CASSYGGLAGLRGTGELFF. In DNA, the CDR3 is TGTGCCAGCAGTTACGGGGGACTAGCGGGGTTAAGAGGGACCGGGGAGCTGTTTTTT.

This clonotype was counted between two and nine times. The CDR3 here is CASSQGRSEQYF. The CDR3 nucleotides read TGTGCCAGCAGCCAGGGTCGGTCGGAGCAGTACTTC. The rearrangement uses TRBV3-1 and TRBJ2-7; no reliable D call. V lost 3 bases and J lost 7, with 10 bases in between. This CDR3 comprises 12 residues. Germline CDR1 and CDR2: LGHDT and YNNKEL (reference sequence).

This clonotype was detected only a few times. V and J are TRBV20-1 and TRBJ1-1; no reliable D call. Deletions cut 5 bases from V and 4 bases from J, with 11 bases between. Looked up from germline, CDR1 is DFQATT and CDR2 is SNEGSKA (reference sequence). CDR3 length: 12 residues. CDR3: CSASSPITEAFF. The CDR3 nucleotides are TGCAGTGCTTCATCGCCCATCACTGAAGCTTTCTTT.

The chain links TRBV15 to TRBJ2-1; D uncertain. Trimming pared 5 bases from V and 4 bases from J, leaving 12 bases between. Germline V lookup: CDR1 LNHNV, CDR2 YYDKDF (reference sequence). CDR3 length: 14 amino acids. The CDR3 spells CATSDSWVYNEQFF. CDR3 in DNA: TGTGCCACCAGCGATTCGTGGGTATACAATGAGCAGTTCTTC.